One and the same sample provided the 32 T cell receptor beta chains below, sequenced in a study of shared clonotypes between healthy human individuals. Method: immunoSEQ multiplex PCR; TCRdb's copy keeps in-frame clones and lacks some. Altogether around 2,000,000 clones are present, about 95% being singletons, with the ten largest covering 0.9% to 1.5%. Terminally differentiated effector memory CD45RA+ cells were excluded from the naive CD8 cells, which were CD45RO-negative and positively selected for CCR7. Sequencing was carried out using naive CD8+ T cells sorted from blood. These receptor sequences come from a man aged 18-30 years in good health.

J is TRBJ1-1 and V is TRBV27, with TRBD1 as a possible D gene (5 bases). The CDR3 runs to 14 residues. Germline V gene lookup returns CDR1 MNHEY and CDR2 SMNVEV (reference sequence). V lost 9 bases and J 0 bases, leaving 14 bases between the germline ends. The CDR3: CASYTGGVNTEAFF. Here the CDR3 DNA reads TGTGCCAGTTACACGGGAGGGGTGAACACTGAAGCTTTCTTT.

The chain is built from TRBV9 and TRBJ2-7, with D perhaps TRBD2 (6 bases). Germline CDR1 reads SGDLS; CDR2 reads YYNGEE. Trimming removed 3 bases at V and 5 bases at J, with 18 bases between. The CDR3 loop spans 15 amino acids. The CDR3 region is CASSAYGLRGDEQYF. The CDR3 coding sequence is TGTGCCAGCAGCGCTTACGGGCTTCGCGGGGACGAGCAGTACTTC.

The genes are TRBV5-6 and TRBJ1-1, with 7 positions matching TRBD1. V dropped 3 bases and J dropped 0; count of bases not matched to a gene: 5. This CDR3 is built from 15 residues. Germline-derived CDR1 and CDR2 are SGHDT and YYEEEE. CDR3 region: CASSSPTGMNTEAFF. The CDR3 DNA is TGTGCCAGCAGCTCCCCGACAGGGATGAACACTGAAGCTTTCTTT.

The rearrangement uses TRBV27 and TRBJ2-3; the D gene is possibly TRBD1 (5 bases). CDR1 is MNHEY and CDR2 is SMNVEV in the germline V gene (reference sequence). V lost 0 bases to trimming and J lost 0 bases, with 13 bases between them. This CDR3 has 17 amino acids. The CDR3 protein is CASSLSAGAYSTDTQYF. CDR3 bases: TGTGCCAGCAGTTTATCGGCTGGGGCCTATAGCACAGATACGCAGTATTTT.

The chain has TRBV6-5 and TRBJ2-7; 8 nucleotides agree with TRBD2. V shed 2 bases and J 3 bases; nucleotides not matched to a gene: 6. Germline V gene data show CDR1 as MNHEY and CDR2 as SVGAGI. This CDR3 has 15 residues. The CDR3 DNA is TGTGCCAGCAGTTACGGGGCTAGCGGGCTCTACGAGCAGTACTTC. Translation gives CASSYGASGLYEQYF.

V gene TRBV19 combines with J gene TRBJ2-1; 12 bases match TRBD2. Germline trimming cut 4 bases from V and 9 bases from J; bases unmatched to any gene: 7. Germline CDR1 reads LNHDA; CDR2 reads SQIVND (reference sequence). This CDR3 region has 15 residues. CDR3 residues: CASSTLAGGPSEQFF. The CDR3 DNA sequence: TGTGCCAGTAGTACTCTAGCGGGGGGGCCCAGTGAGCAGTTCTTC. Full variable domain (outside the CDR3, taken from reference TRBV19 and TRBJ2-1): DGGITQSPKYLFRKEGQNVTLSCEQNLNHDAMYWYRQDPGQGLRLIYYSQIVNDFQKGDIAEGYSVSREKKESFPLTVTSAQKNPTAFYLCASSTLAGGPSEQFFGPGTRLTVL.

As to this clone: The sample carries other DNA sequences with the same CDR3. The chain is built from TRBV4-2 and TRBJ2-1; tentatively, D is TRBD2 (5 bases). CDR1 and CDR2 from the germline V gene are LGHNA and YNFKEQ. Trimming took 0 bases from V and 8 from J, leaving 5 bases between them. The CDR3 runs to 12 residues. The CDR3 DNA reads TGTGCCAGCAGCCAAGATAGCGATGAGCAGTTCTTC. Protein sequence: CASSQDSDEQFF.

To note about this clone: Other DNA sequences in the same sample also yield this CDR3. V gene TRBV11-2 combines with J gene TRBJ2-5; D might be TRBD1 or TRBD2, each matching 5 bases. The CDR3 extends over 14 amino acids. The germline V gene encodes CDR1 SGHAT and CDR2 FQNNGV. V was trimmed by 1 base and J by 1 base, leaving 7 bases between them. The CDR3 region is CASSLAGTQETQYF. The CDR3 DNA sequence: TGTGCCAGCAGCTTAGCTGGGACCCAAGAGACCCAGTACTTC.

This clone occurred once. The rearrangement links TRBV5-1 to TRBJ2-7, with no clear D. V was cut by 0 bases and J by 2 bases, with 9 bases left in between. The CDR3 runs 14 residues. Germline CDR1 reads SGHRS; CDR2 reads YFSETQ. CDR3 sequence (DNA): TGCGCCAGCAGCTTGGTACAGAGGACCTACGAGCAGTACTTC. Translated: CASSLVQRTYEQYF.

For this clone: This specimen includes other DNA sequences encoding the same CDR3. This chain uses TRBV11-2 with TRBJ1-2, with a tentative D call TRBD1 (6 bases). V lost 3 bases to trimming and J lost 4 bases, with 9 bases between them. The CDR3 extends over 13 amino acids. Looked up from germline, CDR1 is SGHAT and CDR2 is FQNNGV. The CDR3 DNA reads TGTGCCAGCAGCTTGGAAGGGGGCTATGGCTACACCTTC. Amino acids: CASSLEGGYGYTF. Full variable domain (outside the CDR3, taken from reference TRBV11-2 and TRBJ1-2): EAGVAQSPRYKIIEKRQSVAFWCNPISGHATLYWYQQILGQGPKLLIQFQNNGVVDDSQLPKDRFSAERLKGVDSTLKIQPAKLEDSAVYLCASSLEGGYGYTFGSGTRLTVV.

The chain has TRBV7-8 and TRBJ1-4; D perhaps matches TRBD1 (5 bases). From germline, CDR1 is SGHVS and CDR2 FQNEAQ. CDR3 length: 14 residues. The germline V and J ends were trimmed by 1 base and 14 bases, with 17 bases remaining between them. The CDR3 here is CASSLEFGDVVLFF. In DNA, the CDR3 is TGTGCCAGCAGCTTAGAGTTCGGGGACGTAGTGCTGTTTTTT.

In its sample, this clone was seen once. V usage is TRBV7-8 and J usage is TRBJ1-2; 8 positions agree with TRBD1. CDR1 is SGHVS, CDR2 FQNEAQ, per germline. CDR3 length equals 13 residues. Unmatched junction bases numbered 2, after V lost 5 bases and J lost 3 bases. CDR3 coding DNA: TGTGCCAGCAGCCCGACAGGGGACTATGGCTACACCTTC. This translates into CASSPTGDYGYTF.

This rearrangement joins TRBV7-9 to TRBJ2-7; 11 bases are a match to TRBD1. Germline values: CDR1 SEHNR, CDR2 FQNEAQ (reference sequence). The CDR3 runs 17 residues. V lost 4 bases and J lost 5; bases outside the gene matches: 13. The CDR3 protein is CASSSTLRDRGSHEQYF. The CDR3 nucleotides read TGTGCCAGCAGCTCGACCCTACGGGACAGGGGGAGCCACGAGCAGTACTTC.

The gene calls are TRBV4-2 and TRBJ2-1; 8 bases fit TRBD2. V shed 4 bases and J 8 bases; nucleotides not matched to a gene: 10. Germline loops: CDR1 LGHNA, CDR2 YNFKEQ. The CDR3 is 15 amino acids. CDR3 loop: CASSPGPSGGYEQFF. The CDR3, as DNA: TGTGCCAGCAGCCCCGGGCCCAGCGGGGGCTATGAGCAGTTCTTC.

This chain uses TRBV6-5 with TRBJ1-5; D is unresolved. Germline CDR1 MNHEY, CDR2 SVGAGI. The CDR3 covers 13 residues. V was trimmed by 8 bases and J by 3 bases, leaving 11 bases between them. The CDR3 is CASSLADNQPQHF. The DNA for the CDR3 is TGTGCCAGCTCATTGGCAGACAATCAGCCCCAGCATTTT.

The V and J genes are TRBV30 and TRBJ1-5, with 7 nucleotides matching TRBD1. Trimming at V came to 5 bases and at J to 6 bases, leaving 10 bases not matched to a gene. CDR3 length equals 14 residues. Per germline, CDR1 GTSNPN and CDR2 SVGIG (reference sequence). CDR3 nucleotides: TGTGCCTGGGAGTCAGGGGGTATTGGTCAGCCCCAGCATTTT. Its protein is CAWESGGIGQPQHF.

This chain links TRBV7-2 with TRBJ1-6; no reliable D call. The CDR3 is 16 amino acids. V shed 2 bases and J shed 7 bases, with 15 bases lying between them. Looked up from germline, CDR1 is SGHTA and CDR2 is FQGNSA. CDR3 amino acids: CASSLTLGITNSPLHF. CDR3 DNA sequence: TGTGCCAGCAGCTTAACTCTGGGGATAACAAATTCACCCCTCCACTTT.

The chain joins TRBV10-2 to TRBJ2-7; 12 bases agree with TRBD2. Germline V CDR1 and CDR2: WSHSY, SAAADI. Trimming removed 7 bases from V and 4 bases from J; junction bases left unmatched: 2. This CDR3 comprises 13 residues. The CDR3 DNA is TGCGCCAGCACACTAGCGGGAGGTTACGAGCAGTACTTC. It encodes CASTLAGGYEQYF.

The V gene is TRBV19, the J gene TRBJ1-2; D gene unclear. CDR1 is LNHDA, CDR2 SQIVND, per germline (reference sequence). Trimming left V 6 bases short and J 2 bases short, with 10 bases between. CDR3 length equals 13 residues. The CDR3 DNA follows: TGTGCCAGTAGAGAGCCAGGAAACTATGGCTACACCTTC. Its protein product is CASREPGNYGYTF.

The V and J genes are TRBV5-4 and TRBJ2-3; the D is unclear. V was clipped by 4 bases and J by 4 bases, with 10 bases between them. Germline values: CDR1 SGHNT, CDR2 YYREEE (reference sequence). The CDR3 has 13 residues. The CDR3 DNA is TGTGCCAGCAGCCCCACCCCCCCAGATACGCAGTATTTT. Translation: CASSPTPPDTQYF.

This clone showed up just once. The rearrangement joins TRBV7-8 to TRBJ1-5; no firm D call. The CDR3 is 16 residues long. The ends were cut back, 3 bases at V and 0 bases at J, with 12 bases in the middle. Germline V gene sequence: CDR1 SGHVS, CDR2 FQNEAQ. The CDR3 DNA reads TGTGCCAGCAGCTTCTTCGACGGCATTAGCAATCAGCCCCAGCATTTT. Its protein product is CASSFFDGISNQPQHF. Together with reference TRBV7-8 and TRBJ1-5, the CDR3 gives the full variable domain: GAGVSQSPRYKVAKRGQDVALRCDPISGHVSLFWYQQALGQGPEFLTYFQNEAQLDKSGLPSDRFFAERPEGSVSTLKIQRTQQEDSAVYLCASSFFDGISNQPQHFGDGTRLSIL.

CDR3 coding DNA: TGTGCTAGTGGTCAGGAAGGGGTACGGTTCTTC. Residues: CASGQEGVRFF. V usage is TRBV12-5 and J usage is TRBJ2-1, with D possibly TRBD1 on 5 matching bases. V dropped 5 bases and J dropped 15 bases, with 14 bases sitting between them. The CDR3 runs 11 residues. Germline assignment: CDR1 LGHNT and CDR2 FRNRAP.

V gene TRBV6-1 combines with J gene TRBJ1-1; unclear D gene. Germline lookup yields CDR1 MNHNS and CDR2 SASEGT. The CDR3 consists of 15 residues. Between the trimmed V and J ends, which lost 2 bases and 4 bases, there was a span of 14 bases. In DNA, the CDR3 is TGTGCCAGCAGTGAAAGAACGGGTCTGAGCACTGAAGCTTTCTTT. Its protein is CASSERTGLSTEAFF.

The genes are TRBV6-1 and TRBJ2-7; 10 bases agree with TRBD2. The CDR3 extends over 15 amino acids. Germline V CDR1 and CDR2: MNHNS, SASEGT. V dropped 2 bases and J dropped 7; count of bases not matched to a gene: 8. The DNA of the CDR3 is TGTGCCAGCAGTGAAATAAGCGGGGGGGCCAGGGAGCAGTACTTC. Its protein product is CASSEISGGAREQYF.

The V call is TRBV7-3, the J call TRBJ2-5; D is unclear. CDR3 length: 15 amino acids. V was cut by 5 bases and J by 1 base, with 14 bases left in between. The V gene's germline CDR1 is SGHTA and CDR2 FQGTGA. The CDR3, as DNA: TGTGCCAGCAGCCCCGGTTCCGGGCCCCAAGAGACCCAGTACTTC. Translating it yields CASSPGSGPQETQYF.

The chain recombines TRBV4-1 with TRBJ2-7; 10 bases align to TRBD2. Germline CDR1 and CDR2: MGHRA and YSYEKL. Trimming at V came to 0 bases and at J to 1 base, leaving 9 bases not matched to a gene. The CDR3 has 18 amino acids. The CDR3 is CASSQESPSGLASYEQYF. In DNA form, the CDR3 reads TGCGCCAGCAGCCAAGAGTCTCCGTCGGGACTAGCGTCCTACGAGCAGTACTTC.

The chain joins TRBV27 to TRBJ2-5; a weak D match, TRBD2 (5 bases). The CDR3 consists of 11 residues. V lost 8 bases, J lost 9 bases, and 13 bases lay in between. The germline V gene encodes CDR1 MNHEY and CDR2 SMNVEV (reference sequence). The CDR3 DNA follows: TGTGCCAGCGGTAGCAGCGGCTCCCAGTACTTC. This encodes CASGSSGSQYF.

The V call is TRBV6-1, the J call TRBJ1-1; D unclear. With 0 bases removed from V and 5 bases from J, the gap between germline ends came to 10 bases. The CDR3 consists of 14 residues. Germline V CDR1 and CDR2: MNHNS, SASEGT. CDR3 in DNA: TGTGCCAGCAGTGAAGCAAGGGCCGGGACTGAAGCTTTCTTT. The encoded protein is CASSEARAGTEAFF.

V usage is TRBV7-8 and J usage is TRBJ2-3; 7 bases fit TRBD1. The trim removed 5 bases at V and 4 bases at J, leaving 9 bases unmatched. In germline, CDR1 is SGHVS, CDR2 FQNEAQ. The CDR3 has 15 amino acids. CDR3 coding DNA: TGTGCCAGCAGCCGCGCCCTCACAGGGGCAGATACGCAGTATTTT. This gives the protein CASSRALTGADTQYF.

The genes are TRBV4-3 and TRBJ1-2; D ambiguous. There are 14 residues in the CDR3. From germline, CDR1 is LGHNA and CDR2 YSLEER. Trimming took 0 bases from V and 4 from J, leaving 9 bases between them. This chain's CDR3 is CASSQDVGFYGYTF. Here the CDR3 DNA reads TGCGCCAGCAGCCAAGATGTGGGCTTCTATGGCTACACCTTC.

This clone was detected only once. The chain has TRBV6-5 and TRBJ2-1, with 10 bases lining up with TRBD2. The CDR3 is 14 residues long. The J segment lost 3 bases and the V segment lost 6 bases, leaving 2 bases of the junction unmatched. Looked up from germline, CDR1 is MNHEY and CDR2 is SVGAGI. CDR3 DNA sequence: TGTGCCAGCAGACCTAGCGGGGGCTACAATGAGCAGTTCTTC. It yields the protein CASRPSGGYNEQFF.

This clone was detected only once. This chain links TRBV6-5 with TRBJ2-5; D is possibly TRBD2 (5 bases). V was shortened by 2 bases and J by 5 bases, with 9 bases between the two germline ends. The CDR3 totals 13 residues. The germline V gene has CDR1 MNHEY and CDR2 SVGAGI. CDR3 sequence (DNA): TGTGCCAGCAGTTACGAGGGTGCGGAGACCCAGTACTTC. Translation: CASSYEGAETQYF.